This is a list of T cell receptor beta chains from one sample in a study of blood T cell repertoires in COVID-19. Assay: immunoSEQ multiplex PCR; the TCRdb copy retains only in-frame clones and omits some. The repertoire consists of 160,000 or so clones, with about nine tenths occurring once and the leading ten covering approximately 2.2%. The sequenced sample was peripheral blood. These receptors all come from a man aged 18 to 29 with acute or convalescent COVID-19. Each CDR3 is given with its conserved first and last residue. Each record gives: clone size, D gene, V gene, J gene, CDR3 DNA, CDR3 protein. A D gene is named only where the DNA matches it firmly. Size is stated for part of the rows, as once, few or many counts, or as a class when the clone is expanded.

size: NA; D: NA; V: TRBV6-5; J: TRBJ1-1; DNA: TGTGCCAGCAGTTCGATACAGGGCACGGCTTTCTTT; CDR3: CASSSIQGTAFF
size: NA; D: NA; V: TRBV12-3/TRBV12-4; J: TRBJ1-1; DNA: TGTGCCAGCAGCCCCCGGGGCACTGAAGCTTTCTTT; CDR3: CASSPRGTEAFF
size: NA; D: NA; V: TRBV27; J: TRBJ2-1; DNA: TGTGCCAGCAGTACCAGGGGTCCCTACAATGAGCAGTTCTTC; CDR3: CASSTRGPYNEQFF
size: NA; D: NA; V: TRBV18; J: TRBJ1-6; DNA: TGTGCCAGCTCATCCCTAGATGGGAATTCACCCCTCCACTTT; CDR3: CASSSLDGNSPLHF
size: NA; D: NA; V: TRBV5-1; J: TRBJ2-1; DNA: TGCGCCAGCAGCTTGGTGAGCTCCTACAATGAGCAGTTCTTC; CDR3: CASSLVSSYNEQFF
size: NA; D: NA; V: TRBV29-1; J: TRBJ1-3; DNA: TGCAGCGTTCCGGACGAGGGCGGGAACACCATATATTTT; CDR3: CSVPDEGGNTIYF
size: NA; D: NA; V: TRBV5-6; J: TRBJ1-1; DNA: TGTGCCAGCAGGGACCTGGGGACTAACACTGAAGCTTTCTTT; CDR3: CASRDLGTNTEAFF
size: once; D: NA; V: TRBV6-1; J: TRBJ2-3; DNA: TGTGCCAGCAGTGAGGGGCAGTCCGACAGCACAGATACGCAGTATTTT; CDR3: CASSEGQSDSTDTQYF
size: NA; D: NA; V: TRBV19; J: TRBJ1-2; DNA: TGTGCCAGTAGTATCCATACAGGGACCTATGGCTACACCTTC; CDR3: CASSIHTGTYGYTF
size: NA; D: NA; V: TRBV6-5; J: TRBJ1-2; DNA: TGTGCCAGCACCCCCACACGGGCTAACTATGGCTACACCTTC; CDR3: CASTPTRANYGYTF
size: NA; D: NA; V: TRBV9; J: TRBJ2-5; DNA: TGTGCCAGCAGCGTAGACAGCGGTCCTCAAGAGACCCAGTACTTC; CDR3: CASSVDSGPQETQYF